Listed below are T cell receptor beta chains from one sample, sequenced in a study of T cells in Graves' hyperthyroidism and ophthalmopathy. MiXCR, run by TCRdb on the multiplex PCR reads, gives a single entry per CDR3 protein. The data hold a few hundred thousand distinct CDR3 sequences, with 12% to 15% observed a single time. The sample comprised blood. These receptors originate from a woman aged 35 to 49 with Graves' hyperthyroidism. CDR3s include the opening cysteine and the closing phenylalanine or tryptophan. The D gene is left open where the match is weak.

>TRBD2|TRBV20-1|TRBJ2-3
CSAEGTSGAGDTQYF
>.|TRBV11-2|TRBJ1-4
CASSLGTGSSEKLFF
>TRBD2|TRBV29-1|TRBJ2-2
CSVVGLAATGELFF
>.|TRBV5-1|TRBJ1-1
CASSFGGDTEAFF
>.|TRBV15|TRBJ1-5
CATSREQGPNQPQHF
>.|TRBV6-5|TRBJ1-1
CASSYRFSRNTEAFF
>.|TRBV28|TRBJ1-2
CASSSPATGSRNYGYTF
>.|TRBV3-1|TRBJ1-2
CASSGNGAGYGYTF
>TRBD2|TRBV13|TRBJ2-1
CASSLAGEGEQFF
>TRBD2|TRBV27|TRBJ2-1
CASSLFGTSGYNEQFF
>TRBD2|TRBV10-3|TRBJ2-3
CAISEFLAGGPSTDTRYF
>.|TRBV28|TRBJ2-7
CASSLGPTYEQYF
>TRBD2|TRBV12-3/TRBV12-4|TRBJ2-7
CASTPTSGSLGEQYF
>TRBD1|TRBV15|TRBJ2-5
CATSRDKGQNSWRETQYF
>.|TRBV2|TRBJ1-1
CASSVVNTEAFF
>TRBD1|TRBV11-1|TRBJ2-3
CASSLVLRGSDTQYF
>.|TRBV20-1|TRBJ1-4
CSASSAQGNEKLFF
>TRBD2|TRBV10-3|TRBJ2-5
CAISAPGGGEGETQYF
>.|TRBV5-1|TRBJ1-3
CASSPGSNSGNTIYF
>.|TRBV4-1|TRBJ2-3
CASSQVTSDTQYF
>.|TRBV3-1|TRBJ2-1
CASSPLGRNEQFF
>TRBD1|TRBV25-1|TRBJ1-1
CASSKRTGLNTEAFF
>.|TRBV3-1|TRBJ2-7
CASSQGGFRTYEQYF
>TRBD1|TRBV6-1|TRBJ2-4
CASSEAVSGQGIAKNIQYF
>.|TRBV10-3|TRBJ1-1
CAISEYAGENTEAFF
>TRBD1|TRBV19|TRBJ1-3
CASTYTGGPRNTIYF
>.|TRBV20-1|TRBJ2-7
CSASLYEQYF
>TRBD1|TRBV20-1|TRBJ1-1
CSAPTGGKNTEAFF
>.|TRBV5-1|TRBJ1-6
CASSLETGGTPLHF
>.|TRBV28|TRBJ2-7
CATGTVNSYEQYF
>TRBD2|TRBV7-6|TRBJ2-2
CASSNRLAGEGTGELFF
>.|TRBV18|TRBJ1-3
CASSPPSSSGNTIYF
>TRBD2|TRBV27|TRBJ2-6
CASSFIRDYGANILTF
>.|TRBV27|TRBJ2-2
CASSLRGLVDTGELFF
>TRBD2|TRBV4-2|TRBJ2-7
CASSQDPRLAGVGEQYF
>.|TRBV20-1|TRBJ2-5
CSARDFQETQYF
>.|TRBV6-1|TRBJ1-6
CASSRDSYSPLHF
>TRBD2|TRBV2|TRBJ2-1
CASSLAGQLISYNEQFF
>.|TRBV30|TRBJ2-3
CAFTGGSTDTQYF
>.|TRBV20-1|TRBJ2-7
CSARDAQLPNPDEQYF
>.|TRBV6-1|TRBJ1-6
CASSDRVDISSYNSPLHF
>TRBD2|TRBV15|TRBJ2-5
CATSVNSGRAETQYF
>TRBD2|TRBV30|TRBJ2-7
CAFIAGVEVEQYF
>TRBD2|TRBV20-1|TRBJ2-3
CSARDPAGVKDTQYF
>TRBD2|TRBV9|TRBJ2-7
CASSVGVAGGYEQYF
>.|TRBV6-1|TRBJ2-5
CASSDGIGSLETQYF
>.|TRBV5-1|TRBJ2-7
CASRTGPTSSYEQYF
>TRBD1|TRBV6-1|TRBJ2-5
CASTSGTGGETQYF
>.|TRBV3-1|TRBJ1-1
CASSRMTVNTEAFF
>.|TRBV12-3/TRBV12-4|TRBJ2-3
CASAPSGHYTDTQYF
>.|TRBV6-1|TRBJ1-1
CASSVDGGGGRGTEAFF
>.|TRBV9|TRBJ2-3
CASSPTAYTDTQYF
>.|TRBV4-1|TRBJ1-2
CASSQDDRPYYGYTF
>.|TRBV27|TRBJ1-4
CASSKDRSFATNEKLFF
>.|TRBV2|TRBJ2-3
CASSEDTHTDTQYF